This T cell receptor (beta chain) was obtained from a study of T cell responses to AZD1222 COVID-19 vaccine. This clone was observed a few times. Its target is unknown. Measured with immunoSEQ multiplex PCR; TCRdb has only the in-frame clones, and not every one. The table has about 120,000 clones, 75% to 90% seen once. General study findings and limits: The study sampled repertoires only after the peak T cell response. The sample set comprised mostly white British donors with more females, and clonal diversity was possibly underestimated. Across the whole spike, CD4 TCRs peaked at regions 160-218 and 743-854. Reportedly, nearly half of unique spike TCRs recognized epitopes outside B.1.351/B.1.1.7 mutations.

Germline-derived CDR1 and CDR2 are LNHDA and SQIVND (reference sequence). There are 16 residues in the CDR3. The V end was cut by 3 bases, the J end by 0 bases, with 9 bases between. The source was peripheral blood, collected on day 0 of AZD1222 vaccination. The TCR sequence derives from an adult in good health. V and J are TRBV19 and TRBJ1-6; no reliable D call. CDR3 in amino acids: CASSIARSSYNSPLHF. The CDR3 coding sequence is TGTGCCAGTAGTATTGCGAGGAGCTCCTATAATTCACCCCTCCACTTT.